A single sample gave rise to the 20 T cell receptor beta chains below, sequenced in a study of Ad26.COV2.S vaccination and SARS-CoV-2 variants. Repertoires were generated with immunoSEQ multiplex PCR, while TCRdb's copy carries only in-frame clones and drops some. The sample has around 140,000 clones; 70% to 90% are singletons. Here the sequenced sample was peripheral blood, taken after recovery from COVID-19. The receptors come from a human donor who had recovered from COVID-19.

The chain carries TRBV7-9 and TRBJ1-1; tentatively, D is TRBD1 (6 bases). Germline-derived CDR1 and CDR2 are SEHNR and FQNEAQ (reference sequence). Trimming removed 0 bases from V and 1 base from J, with 12 bases in between. This CDR3 is 16 amino acids long. CDR3 residues: CASSLAVGQKNTEAFF. The CDR3 DNA reads TGTGCCAGCAGCTTAGCAGTCGGACAGAAGAACACTGAAGCTTTCTTT. The variable domain in full, completed from reference TRBV7-9 and TRBJ1-1, reads DTGVSQNPRHKITKRGQNVTFRCDPISEHNRLYWYRQTLGQGPEFLTYFQNEAQLEKSRLLSDRFSAERPKGSFSTLEIQRTEQGDSAMYLCASSLAVGQKNTEAFFGQGTRLTVV.

The chain combines TRBV28 with TRBJ1-1; possible D gene TRBD1, 5 bases. Deletions cut 2 bases from V and 6 bases from J, with 7 bases between. The CDR3 contains 12 residues. Germline-derived CDR1 and CDR2 are MDHEN and SYDVKM. The CDR3 DNA sequence: TGTGCCAGCAGTTTAACGACAGCTGAAGCTTTCTTT. It translates to CASSLTTAEAFF. Together with reference TRBV28 and TRBJ1-1, the CDR3 gives the full variable domain: DVKVTQSSRYLVKRTGEKVFLECVQDMDHENMFWYRQDPGLGLRLIYFSYDVKMKEKGDIPEGYSVSREKKERFSLILESASTNQTSMYLCASSLTTAEAFFGQGTRLTVV.

This chain uses TRBV18 with TRBJ1-1; no firm D call. This CDR3 comprises 15 residues. The V end was cut by 0 bases, the J end by 5 bases, with 13 bases between. Germline CDR1 reads KGHSH; CDR2 reads LQKENI. The CDR3 DNA reads as TGTGCCAGCTCACCACCGAACGTCCCGAGGACTGAAGCTTTCTTT. Amino acid sequence: CASSPPNVPRTEAFF.

This chain uses TRBV27 with TRBJ2-7, with D tentatively TRBD2 (6 bases). Germline loops: CDR1 MNHEY, CDR2 SMNVEV (reference sequence). This CDR3 spans 13 amino acids. Trimming left V 5 bases short and J 7 bases short, with 15 bases between. CDR3 nucleotide sequence: TGTGCCAGCAGTCAGGGACTTGGGCTGGAGCAGTACTTC. Protein product: CASSQGLGLEQYF.

The chain carries TRBV14 and TRBJ2-7; possibly TRBD1 for D (6 bases). Between the trimmed V and J ends, which lost 4 bases and 2 bases, there was a span of 9 bases. Germline V gene sequence: CDR1 SGHDN, CDR2 FVKESK. This CDR3 region has 13 residues. The CDR3 DNA reads TGTGCCAGCAGCCTGCAGGGGACCTACGAGCAGTACTTC. Protein product: CASSLQGTYEQYF.

The V gene is TRBV4-1, the J gene TRBJ2-1, with 12 bases lining up with TRBD2. V was pared by 5 bases and J by 8 bases, with 4 bases of the junction left unmatched. CDR1 is MGHRA and CDR2 is YSYEKL in the germline V gene. CDR3 length: 14 amino acids. CDR3 protein: CASSGLAGGHEQFF. The CDR3 DNA reads TGCGCCAGCAGCGGGCTAGCGGGGGGGCATGAGCAGTTCTTC.

J is TRBJ1-6 and V is TRBV4-3, with no clear D. Between the trimmed V and J ends, which lost 0 bases and 5 bases, there was a span of 11 bases. This CDR3 is 16 amino acids long. The germline V gene has CDR1 LGHNA and CDR2 YSLEER. The CDR3 nucleotides read TGCGCCAGCAGCCAAGAGGCGGCGAATCATAATTCACCCCTCCACTTT. Translation: CASSQEAANHNSPLHF.

The rearrangement joins TRBV28 to TRBJ2-2; TRBD1 aligns across 7 bases. Germline-derived CDR1 and CDR2 are MDHEN and SYDVKM. V shed 5 bases, J shed 3 bases, and the junction held 15 bases outside the gene matches. CDR3 size: 18 residues. DNA for the CDR3: TGTGCCAGCAGTACGCGACTTACAGGGGTGGGGGACACCGGGGAGCTGTTTTTT. Translated, it gives CASSTRLTGVGDTGELFF.

The V and J genes are TRBV6-5 and TRBJ2-1; 8 positions match TRBD1. Trimming removed 1 base from V and 6 bases from J; junction bases left unmatched: 8. The length of the CDR3 is 16 residues. In germline, CDR1 is MNHEY, CDR2 SVGAGI. The CDR3 DNA is TGTGCCAGCAGTTACTTAAGCGGCGGACAGGGCAATGAGCAGTTCTTC. Protein product: CASSYLSGGQGNEQFF.

Only a few counts were recorded for this clone. The chain combines TRBV2 with TRBJ1-5; perhaps TRBD1 as D (5 bases). The V end lost 6 bases, the J end lost 5 bases, and 17 bases lay between the germline ends. The germline V gene has CDR1 SNHLY and CDR2 FYNNEI. CDR3 length equals 15 residues. The CDR3 loop reads CASREPGTPDQPQHF. As DNA, the CDR3 is TGTGCCAGCAGGGAACCCGGGACTCCCGATCAGCCCCAGCATTTT.

The chain joins TRBV18 to TRBJ1-1, with 8 bases matching TRBD1. Germline trimming cut 4 bases from V and 1 base from J; bases unmatched to any gene: 8. This CDR3 region has 16 residues. Germline loops: CDR1 KGHSH, CDR2 LQKENI. This chain's CDR3 is CASSQDRVRGNTEAFF. CDR3 in DNA: TGTGCCAGCTCACAGGACAGGGTTCGGGGGAACACTGAAGCTTTCTTT. The full variable domain, completed using reference TRBV18 and TRBJ1-1, is NAGVMQNPRHLVRRRGQEARLRCSPMKGHSHVYWYRQLPEEGLKFMVYLQKENIIDESGMPKERFSAEFPKEGPSILRIQQVVRGDSAAYFCASSQDRVRGNTEAFFGQGTRLTVV.

This chain uses TRBV4-1 with TRBJ2-7; 8 bases align to TRBD1. The germline CDR1 and CDR2 sequences are MGHRA and YSYEKL. J lost 1 base, V lost 1 base, and 9 bases had no gene match. The CDR3 is 17 residues long. The CDR3 nucleotides read TGCGCCAGCAGCCAAGGTTGGACAGGGAGGTTTTCCTACGAGCAGTACTTC. It translates to CASSQGWTGRFSYEQYF.

The CDR3 reads CASSPYDRRDSGNTIYF. CDR3 nucleotide sequence: TGTGCCAGCAGTCCTTATGACAGGCGAGACTCTGGAAACACCATATATTTT. The chain links TRBV6-6 to TRBJ1-3; a possible D gene is TRBD1 (6 bases). This CDR3 is built from 17 residues. Trimming pared 5 bases from V and 0 bases from J, leaving 17 bases between. CDR1 is MNHNY and CDR2 is SVGAGI in the germline V gene (reference sequence).

V gene TRBV4-3 combines with J gene TRBJ2-7, with 15 bases aligning to TRBD2. CDR3 length equals 15 residues. Trimming took 4 bases from V and 6 from J; bases not matched to a gene: 4. Per germline, CDR1 LGHNA and CDR2 YSLEER. This CDR3 is CASSPVGLAGGEQYF. The CDR3 nucleotides read TGCGCCAGCAGCCCCGTGGGACTAGCGGGGGGCGAGCAGTACTTC.

The rearrangement links TRBV28 to TRBJ1-5; 8 bases match TRBD1. Germline CDR1 is MDHEN and CDR2 is SYDVKM. The CDR3 is 15 residues long. Trimming at V came to 4 bases and at J to 0 bases, leaving 2 bases not matched to a gene. In nucleotides, the CDR3 is TGTGCCAGCAGTTGGACAGGGTATAGCAATCAGCCCCAGCATTTT. Its translation is CASSWTGYSNQPQHF.

With regard to this clone: At the DNA level, this CDR3 is encoded by other sequences in the same sample as well. V and J are TRBV9 and TRBJ2-3; 9 bases are shared with TRBD1. In germline, CDR1 is SGDLS, CDR2 YYNGEE. CDR3 length: 16 amino acids. Trimming at V came to 3 bases and at J to 6 bases, leaving 11 bases not matched to a gene. Here the CDR3 DNA reads TGTGCCAGCAGCGGGCGACAGGGGGTAGAGGCGGATACGCAGTATTTT. This encodes CASSGRQGVEADTQYF.

The chain combines TRBV2 with TRBJ2-1; D perhaps matches TRBD2 (6 bases). Between the trimmed V and J ends, which lost 8 bases and 5 bases, there was a span of 22 bases. The CDR3 contains 16 residues. Germline CDR1 is SNHLY and CDR2 is FYNNEI. As DNA, the CDR3 is TGTGCCAGCGAAACCCGGATGACTAGTCTTGACAATGAGCAGTTCTTC. Translating it yields CASETRMTSLDNEQFF.

As for this clone: The junction and the germline gene differ at one end; a read error may be behind it. The same CDR3 arises from other DNA sequences in this sample as well. The rearrangement links TRBV15 to TRBJ1-2; 8 positions match TRBD1. Germline CDR1 and CDR2: LNHNV and YYDKDF (reference sequence). There are 14 residues in the CDR3. This CDR3 is CATSRGTGGYGYTF. The CDR3 DNA follows: TGCGCCACCAGCAGAGGAACAGGGGGCTATGGCTACACCTTC.

This chain connects TRBV2 to TRBJ1-6; 9 bases are shared with TRBD1. CDR3 length equals 14 residues. V lost 5 bases and J lost 10; bases outside the gene matches: 6. The germline V gene has CDR1 SNHLY and CDR2 FYNNEI. The CDR3 coding sequence is TGTGCCAGCAGTACCGGGACAGGGTTCTCACCCCTCCACTTT. Protein sequence: CASSTGTGFSPLHF.

V gene TRBV5-6 combines with J gene TRBJ2-3; 8 bases map to TRBD1. The CDR3 has 12 residues. The trim removed 0 bases at V and 13 bases at J, leaving 4 bases unmatched. Germline V CDR1 and CDR2: SGHDT, YYEEEE. The CDR3 spells CASSLATGVEYF. The CDR3, as DNA: TGTGCCAGCAGCTTGGCGACAGGGGTCGAGTATTTT.